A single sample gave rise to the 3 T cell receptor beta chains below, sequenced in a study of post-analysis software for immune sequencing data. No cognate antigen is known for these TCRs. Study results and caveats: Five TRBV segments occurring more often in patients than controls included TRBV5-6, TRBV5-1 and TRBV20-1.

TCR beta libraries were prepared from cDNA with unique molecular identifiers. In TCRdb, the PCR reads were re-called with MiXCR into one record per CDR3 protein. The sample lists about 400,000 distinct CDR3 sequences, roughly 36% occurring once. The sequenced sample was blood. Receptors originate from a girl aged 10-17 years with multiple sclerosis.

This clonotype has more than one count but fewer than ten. The CDR3 DNA reads as TGTGCCACCAGCCGATCCCGGACAGGGAGTCAGCCCCAGCATTTT. Protein product: CATSRSRTGSQPQHF. The chain joins TRBV15 to TRBJ1-5; TRBD1 aligns across 8 bases. Germline values: CDR1 LNHNV, CDR2 YYDKDF (reference sequence). Trimming removed 5 bases from V and 6 bases from J; junction bases left unmatched: 9. The CDR3 is 15 amino acids.

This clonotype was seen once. The CDR3 is CASSGSGAADTEAFF. The CDR3 coding sequence is TGTGCCAGCAGTGGATCAGGGGCGGCGGACACTGAAGCTTTCTTT. The J gene is TRBJ1-1, the V gene TRBV25-1; weak D call: TRBD1 (6 bases). Germline-derived CDR1 and CDR2 are MGHDK and SYGVNS. This CDR3 is 15 amino acids long. V lost 4 bases to trimming and J lost 3 bases, with 15 bases between them.

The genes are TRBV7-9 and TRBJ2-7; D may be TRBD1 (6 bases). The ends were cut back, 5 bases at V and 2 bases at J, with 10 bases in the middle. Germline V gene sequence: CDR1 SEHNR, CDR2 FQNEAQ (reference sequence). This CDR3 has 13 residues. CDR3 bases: TGTGCCAGCAGCCGACAGGAGACCTACGAGCAGTACTTC. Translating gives CASSRQETYEQYF.